This TCR beta chain was sequenced in a study of control samples from healthy donors and cancer patients (dated by TCRdb to the early 2020s). The cysteine opens and the phenylalanine closes a CDR3 of 15 amino acids. The only DNA kept is the CDR3, 45 bases in frame from the first base. In the germline V gene, CDR1 corresponds to SGHRS and CDR2 to YFSETQ. The V and J ends are trimmed by 0 bases and 3 bases, leaving 10 bases between them. Libraries came from the immunoSEQ multiplex PCR assay. TCRdb retrieved this table from immuneACCESS and kept in-frame rearrangements only. Not all clones are present; in checked studies, unresolved V genes account for under half, and no reason is known for the remainder. This sample's listing comprises fewer than 200,000 clones. The biggest ten clones account for approximately 2.2% of the sample. On this clone: Its antigen remains undetermined.

What was sequenced was blood. The receptor comes from a woman younger than 45 in good health. The chain is made from TRBV5-1 and TRBJ2-1; the D gene cannot be resolved reliably. The CDR3 here reads CASSLGSLYYNEQFF. The sequenced DNA is TGCGCCAGCAGCTTGGGTAGCTTGTACTACAATGAGCAGTTCTTC.